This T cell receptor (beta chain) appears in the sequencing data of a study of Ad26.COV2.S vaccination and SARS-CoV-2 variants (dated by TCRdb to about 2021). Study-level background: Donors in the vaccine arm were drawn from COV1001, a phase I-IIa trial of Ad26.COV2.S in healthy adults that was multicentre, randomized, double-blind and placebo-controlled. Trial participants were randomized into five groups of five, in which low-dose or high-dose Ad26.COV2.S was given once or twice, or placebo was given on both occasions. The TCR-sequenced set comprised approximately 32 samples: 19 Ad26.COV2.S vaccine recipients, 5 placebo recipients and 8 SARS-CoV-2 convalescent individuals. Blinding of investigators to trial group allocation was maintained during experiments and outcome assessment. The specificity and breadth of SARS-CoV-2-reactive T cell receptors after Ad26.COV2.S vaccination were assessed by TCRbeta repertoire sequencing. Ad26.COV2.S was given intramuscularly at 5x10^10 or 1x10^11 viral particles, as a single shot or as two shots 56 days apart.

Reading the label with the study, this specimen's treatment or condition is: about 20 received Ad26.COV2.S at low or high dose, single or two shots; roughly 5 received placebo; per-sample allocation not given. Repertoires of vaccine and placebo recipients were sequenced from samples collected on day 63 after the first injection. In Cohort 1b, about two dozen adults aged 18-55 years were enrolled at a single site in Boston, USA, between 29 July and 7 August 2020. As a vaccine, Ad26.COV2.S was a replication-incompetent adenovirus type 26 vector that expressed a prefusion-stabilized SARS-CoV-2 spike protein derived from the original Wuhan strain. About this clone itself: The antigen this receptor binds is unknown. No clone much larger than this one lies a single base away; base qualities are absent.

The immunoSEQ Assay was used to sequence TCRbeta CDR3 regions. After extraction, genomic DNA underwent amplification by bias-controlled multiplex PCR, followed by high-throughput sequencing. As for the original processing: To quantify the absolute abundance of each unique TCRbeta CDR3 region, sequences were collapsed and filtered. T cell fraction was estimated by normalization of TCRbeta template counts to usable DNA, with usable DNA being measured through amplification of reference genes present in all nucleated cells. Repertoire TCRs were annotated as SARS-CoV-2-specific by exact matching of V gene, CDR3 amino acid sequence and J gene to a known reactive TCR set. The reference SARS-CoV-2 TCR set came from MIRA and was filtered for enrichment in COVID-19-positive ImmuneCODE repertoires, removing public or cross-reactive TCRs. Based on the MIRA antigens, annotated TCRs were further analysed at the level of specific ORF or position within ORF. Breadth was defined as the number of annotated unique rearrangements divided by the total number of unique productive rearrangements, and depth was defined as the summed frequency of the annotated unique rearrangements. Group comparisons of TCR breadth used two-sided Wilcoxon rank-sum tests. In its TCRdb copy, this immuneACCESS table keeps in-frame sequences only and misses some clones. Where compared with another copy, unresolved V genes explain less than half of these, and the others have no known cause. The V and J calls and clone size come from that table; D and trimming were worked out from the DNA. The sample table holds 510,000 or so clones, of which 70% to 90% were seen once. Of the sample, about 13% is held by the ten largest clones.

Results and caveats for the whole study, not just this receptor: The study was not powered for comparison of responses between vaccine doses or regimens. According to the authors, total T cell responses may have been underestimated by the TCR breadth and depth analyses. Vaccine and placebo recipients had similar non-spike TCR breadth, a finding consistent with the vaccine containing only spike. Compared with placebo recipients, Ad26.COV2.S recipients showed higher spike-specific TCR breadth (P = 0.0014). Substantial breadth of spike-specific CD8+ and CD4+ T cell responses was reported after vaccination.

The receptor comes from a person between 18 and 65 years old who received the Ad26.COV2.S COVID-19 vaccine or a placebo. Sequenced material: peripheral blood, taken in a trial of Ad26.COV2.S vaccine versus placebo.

The sequenced DNA is TGCGCCAGCGCGGGGAGGTGGAACACTGAAGCTTTCTTT. It is translated as CASAGRWNTEAFF. Recombination joined TRBV10-1 with TRBJ1-1; the D gene remains uncertain. Reading from cysteine to phenylalanine, the CDR3 counts 13 amino acids. Only the CDR3 DNA stays, 39 bases, in frame from base 1. Relative to germline, V is 8 bases shorter and J is 1 base shorter, with 11 bases between their ends. From the germline V gene (reference sequence), CDR1 is WNHNN and CDR2 is SYGVQD.